This T cell receptor (beta chain) is drawn from a study of a mutant IDH1 vaccine in newly diagnosed glioma. Whole-study context: In some groups vaccination began 4-6 weeks post-radiotherapy; others received it with temozolomide. Patients' prior therapy spanned radiotherapy, temozolomide, or both; most underwent both. Study-level results: Researchers report vaccine-induced immune responses in 93.3% of patients. Pseudoprogression showed no apparent link to changes in top peripheral T cell clonotypes.

Note on this clone: Its antigen is undetermined.

Time point in this sample: week 47, end of study. Each dose delivered 300 ug of mutant IDH1 20-mer peptide subcutaneously with imiquimod. Sequenced by immunoSEQ multiplex PCR; TCRdb stores in-frame clones only, minus some. The data contain some 35,000 clones, roughly 70% of them singletons. V was trimmed by 7 bases and J by 3 bases, leaving 8 bases between them. CDR1 is SQVTM and CDR2 is ANQGSEA in the germline V gene. There are 11 residues in the CDR3. The sequencing used PBMCs, collected from a glioma patient whose treatment included an IDH1 peptide vaccine. This TCR was sampled from a man between 40 and 49 years old with glioma. The chain is built from TRBV29-1 and TRBJ2-3; no reliable D call. The CDR3 spells CSAVGTDTQYF. DNA for the CDR3: TGCAGCGCCGTAGGGACAGATACGCAGTATTTT.